This T cell receptor beta chain was sequenced during a study of technical replicates of blood from a few donors. CDR3 length equals 16 residues. Germline V gene data show CDR1 as SGHRS and CDR2 as YFSETQ. V lost 7 bases, J lost 2 bases, and 13 bases stayed unmatched. Profiling relied on immunoSEQ multiplex PCR, and the TCRdb table lists in-frame clones only, not all of them. The profile covers 11,000 to 15,000 clones, with roughly 84% appearing a single time and 11% taken by the ten largest. The receptor comes from a human donor in good health. The rearrangement uses TRBV5-1 and TRBJ2-3; 7 nucleotides agree with TRBD2. Sequenced: PBMCs. The CDR3 spells CASRPNPSGITDTQYF. DNA of the CDR3: TGCGCCAGCCGCCCAAACCCTAGCGGTATCACAGATACGCAGTATTTT.